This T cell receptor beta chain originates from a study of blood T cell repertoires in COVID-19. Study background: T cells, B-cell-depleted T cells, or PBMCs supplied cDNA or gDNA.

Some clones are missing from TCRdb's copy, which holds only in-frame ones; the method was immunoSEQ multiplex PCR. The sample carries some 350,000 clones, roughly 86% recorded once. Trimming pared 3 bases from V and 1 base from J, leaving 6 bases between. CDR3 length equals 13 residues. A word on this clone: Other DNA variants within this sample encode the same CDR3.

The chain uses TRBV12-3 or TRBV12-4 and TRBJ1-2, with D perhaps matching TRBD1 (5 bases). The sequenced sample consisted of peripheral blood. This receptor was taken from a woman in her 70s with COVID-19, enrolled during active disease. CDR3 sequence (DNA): TGTGCCAGCAGTTTCGACAGTAACTATGGCTACACCTTC. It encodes CASSFDSNYGYTF.